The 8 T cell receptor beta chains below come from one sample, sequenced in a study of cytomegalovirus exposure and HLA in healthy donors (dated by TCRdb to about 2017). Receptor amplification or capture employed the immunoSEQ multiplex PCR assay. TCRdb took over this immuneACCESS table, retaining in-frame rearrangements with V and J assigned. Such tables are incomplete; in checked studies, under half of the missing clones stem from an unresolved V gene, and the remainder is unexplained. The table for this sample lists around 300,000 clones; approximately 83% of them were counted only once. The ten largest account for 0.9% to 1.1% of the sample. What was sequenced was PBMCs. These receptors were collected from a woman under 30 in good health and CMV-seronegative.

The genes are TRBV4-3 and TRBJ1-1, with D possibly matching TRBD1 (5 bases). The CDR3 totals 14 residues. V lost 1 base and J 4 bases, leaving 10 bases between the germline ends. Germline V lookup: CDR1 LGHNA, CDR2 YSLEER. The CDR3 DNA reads TGCGCCAGCAGCCAAGGTCCGGGGGGCACTGAAGCTTTCTTT. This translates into CASSQGPGGTEAFF.

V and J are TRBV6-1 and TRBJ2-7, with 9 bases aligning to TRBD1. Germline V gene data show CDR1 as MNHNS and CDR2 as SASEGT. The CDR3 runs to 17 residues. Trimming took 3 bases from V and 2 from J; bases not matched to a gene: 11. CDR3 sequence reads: CASSEFRDRVIAYEQYF. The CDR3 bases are TGTGCCAGCAGTGAGTTTAGGGACAGGGTTATCGCCTACGAGCAGTACTTC.

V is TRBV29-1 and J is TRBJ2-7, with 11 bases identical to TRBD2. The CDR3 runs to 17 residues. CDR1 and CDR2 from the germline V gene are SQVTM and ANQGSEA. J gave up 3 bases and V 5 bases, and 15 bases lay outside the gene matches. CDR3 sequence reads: CSVLKAISGRASYEQYF. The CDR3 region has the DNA TGCAGCGTTTTGAAGGCGATTAGCGGGAGGGCCAGCTACGAGCAGTACTTC.

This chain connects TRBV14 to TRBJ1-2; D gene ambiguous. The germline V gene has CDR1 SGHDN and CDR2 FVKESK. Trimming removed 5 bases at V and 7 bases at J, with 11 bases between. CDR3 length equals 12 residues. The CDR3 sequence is CASSYGEGGYTF. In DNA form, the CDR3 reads TGTGCCAGCAGCTATGGGGAGGGTGGCTACACCTTC.

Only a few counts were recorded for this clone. CDR3 protein: CSAPRGSEAFF. CDR3 coding DNA: TGCAGTGCTCCTAGGGGAAGTGAAGCTTTCTTT. The chain recombines TRBV20-1 with TRBJ1-1; the D gene is possibly TRBD1 (5 bases). Germline V gene sequence: CDR1 DFQATT, CDR2 SNEGSKA (reference sequence). The CDR3 covers 11 residues. Trimming pared 5 bases from V and 7 bases from J, leaving 11 bases between.

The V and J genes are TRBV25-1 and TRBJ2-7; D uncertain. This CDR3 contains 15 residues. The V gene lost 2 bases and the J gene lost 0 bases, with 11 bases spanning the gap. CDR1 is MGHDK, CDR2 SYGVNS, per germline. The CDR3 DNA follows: TGTGCCAGCAGTGAAAAAAGAGAACCCTCCTACGAGCAGTACTTC. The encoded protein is CASSEKREPSYEQYF.

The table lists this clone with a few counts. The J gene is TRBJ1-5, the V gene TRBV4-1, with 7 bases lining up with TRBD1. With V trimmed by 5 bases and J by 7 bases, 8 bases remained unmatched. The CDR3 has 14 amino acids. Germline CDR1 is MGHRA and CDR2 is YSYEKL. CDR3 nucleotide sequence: TGCGCCAGCAGCGCCCGACAGGGTGAACAGCCCCAGCATTTT. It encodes CASSARQGEQPQHF.

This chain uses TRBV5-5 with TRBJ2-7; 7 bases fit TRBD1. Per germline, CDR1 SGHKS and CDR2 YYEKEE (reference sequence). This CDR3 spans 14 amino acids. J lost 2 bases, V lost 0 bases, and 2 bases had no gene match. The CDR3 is CASSLGQGAYEQYF. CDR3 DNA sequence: TGTGCCAGCAGCTTGGGTCAGGGGGCCTACGAGCAGTACTTC.